The entry below describes one T cell receptor (beta chain). Its antigen is unknown. The entry originates in a study of radiotherapy plus CTLA-4 blockade in lung cancer. Broader study findings: Peripheral blood showed expansion of tumor-derived TCR clones after radiotherapy and ipilimumab.

The CDR3 covers 13 residues. V lost 4 bases, J lost 10 bases, and 16 bases lay in between. CDR1 is LGHNA, CDR2 YSLEER, per germline. The assay was immunoSEQ multiplex PCR, and TCRdb's table has in-frame clones only and misses some. Among roughly 85,000 clones listed, around 90% were seen once. The sequence came from a human donor with non-small cell lung cancer that progressed on radiotherapy plus ipilimumab. The J gene is TRBJ1-2, the V gene TRBV4-3, with TRBD1 as a possible D gene (5 bases). The source was peripheral blood, collected from a patient treated with radiotherapy plus ipilimumab. DNA of the CDR3: TGCGCCAGCAGCCCACGGGACCGTGACCACTACACCTTC. It specifies CASSPRDRDHYTF.